This is a list of T cell receptor beta chains from one sample in a study of blood T cell repertoires in COVID-19. The data were produced by immunoSEQ multiplex PCR, yet TCRdb's version contains in-frame clones alone and is incomplete. Of about 210,000 clones listed, 80% to 90% are singletons. Material for sequencing was PBMCs or T cells enriched from blood (not recorded which). These receptors were collected from a man between 18 and 29 years old with acute COVID-19. The CDR3 runs from the conserved cysteine through the conserved F or W. Each record gives: clone size, J gene, D gene, V gene, CDR3 protein, CDR3 DNA. The D gene is left open where the match is weak. Size is stated for part of the rows, as once, few or many counts, or as a class when the clone is expanded.

clone size: -; J gene: TRBJ1-2; D gene: -; V gene: TRBV2; CDR3 protein: CASSERTITGYGYTF; CDR3 DNA: TGTGCCAGCAGTGAGAGGACTATTACCGGCTATGGCTACACCTTC
clone size: -; J gene: TRBJ2-3; D gene: -; V gene: TRBV28; CDR3 protein: CASTLADTDTQYF; CDR3 DNA: TGTGCCAGCACTCTTGCGGACACAGATACGCAGTATTTT
clone size: -; J gene: TRBJ1-1; D gene: TRBD1; V gene: TRBV4-2; CDR3 protein: CASSFGTGEGAISAFF; CDR3 DNA: TGTGCCAGCAGCTTCGGGACAGGCGAGGGGGCGATTTCTGCTTTCTTT
clone size: -; J gene: TRBJ2-5; D gene: -; V gene: TRBV5-1; CDR3 protein: CASSLAGAGAQETQYF; CDR3 DNA: TGCGCCAGCAGCTTGGCCGGTGCAGGGGCACAAGAGACCCAGTACTTC
clone size: -; J gene: TRBJ1-5; D gene: -; V gene: TRBV24-1; CDR3 protein: CATSDFVSNQPQHF; CDR3 DNA: TGTGCCACCAGTGATTTTGTTAGTAATCAGCCCCAGCATTTT
clone size: -; J gene: TRBJ1-1; D gene: TRBD1; V gene: TRBV15; CDR3 protein: CATSEPQGARTEAFF; CDR3 DNA: TGTGCCACCAGCGAACCCCAGGGGGCAAGGACTGAAGCTTTCTTT
clone size: few; J gene: TRBJ2-3; D gene: TRBD2; V gene: TRBV18; CDR3 protein: CASSPLGLAGGRSTDTQYF; CDR3 DNA: TGTGCCAGCTCACCACTGGGACTAGCGGGAGGTCGCAGCACAGATACGCAGTATTTT
clone size: -; J gene: TRBJ2-7; D gene: -; V gene: TRBV3-1/TRBV3-2; CDR3 protein: CASSPSTATYEQYF; CDR3 DNA: TGTGCCAGCAGCCCTTCGACAGCAACCTACGAGCAGTACTTC
clone size: -; J gene: TRBJ2-1; D gene: -; V gene: TRBV12-3/TRBV12-4; CDR3 protein: CASSLRVYNEQFF; CDR3 DNA: TGTGCCAGCAGTTTAAGAGTTTACAATGAGCAGTTCTTC
clone size: -; J gene: TRBJ2-3; D gene: -; V gene: TRBV6-2/TRBV6-3; CDR3 protein: CASSRGLNTDTQYF; CDR3 DNA: TGTGCCAGCAGTAGGGGACTCAACACAGATACGCAGTATTTT
clone size: once; J gene: TRBJ2-7; D gene: TRBD1; V gene: TRBV19; CDR3 protein: CASSAPRTGDEQYF; CDR3 DNA: TGTGCCAGTAGTGCCCCGAGGACAGGGGACGAGCAGTACTTC
clone size: -; J gene: TRBJ2-6; D gene: -; V gene: TRBV6-1; CDR3 protein: CASSEGRGYFGANVLTF; CDR3 DNA: TGTGCCAGCAGTGAAGGTAGGGGGTACTTTGGGGCCAACGTCCTGACTTTC
clone size: -; J gene: TRBJ1-5; D gene: -; V gene: TRBV2; CDR3 protein: CASSEGPYSNQPQHF; CDR3 DNA: TGTGCCAGCAGTGAGGGCCCCTATAGCAATCAGCCCCAGCATTTT
clone size: -; J gene: TRBJ2-3; D gene: TRBD2; V gene: TRBV19; CDR3 protein: CASSSQGLAGEDTQYF; CDR3 DNA: TGTGCCAGTAGTTCTCAGGGACTAGCGGGAGAGGATACGCAGTATTTT
clone size: -; J gene: TRBJ2-7; D gene: -; V gene: TRBV28; CDR3 protein: CASSFAVREQYF; CDR3 DNA: TGTGCCAGCAGTTTCGCGGTTCGGGAGCAGTACTTC
clone size: -; J gene: TRBJ2-5; D gene: -; V gene: TRBV12-3/TRBV12-4; CDR3 protein: CASSLEGRETQYF; CDR3 DNA: TGTGCCAGCAGTTTAGAGGGGCGGGAGACCCAGTACTTC
clone size: once; J gene: TRBJ1-2; D gene: -; V gene: TRBV24-1; CDR3 protein: CATASRLIGGNYGYTF; CDR3 DNA: TGTGCCACCGCCAGTCGTTTAATCGGGGGGAACTATGGCTACACCTTC
clone size: once; J gene: TRBJ2-5; D gene: TRBD1; V gene: TRBV27; CDR3 protein: CASSPGTGDIETQYF; CDR3 DNA: TGTGCCAGCAGTCCAGGGACAGGGGATATCGAGACCCAGTACTTC
clone size: -; J gene: TRBJ1-5; D gene: TRBD1; V gene: TRBV6-4; CDR3 protein: CASSDSTGGNQPQHF; CDR3 DNA: TGTGCCAGCAGTGACTCGACAGGGGGCAATCAGCCCCAGCATTTT
clone size: -; J gene: TRBJ2-7; D gene: TRBD2; V gene: TRBV30; CDR3 protein: CAWSVPGGRFYEQYF; CDR3 DNA: TGTGCCTGGAGTGTACCGGGCGGGAGGTTCTACGAGCAGTACTTC
clone size: -; J gene: TRBJ2-7; D gene: TRBD2; V gene: TRBV2; CDR3 protein: CASGGGSYEQYF; CDR3 DNA: TGTGCCAGCGGCGGGGGCTCCTACGAGCAGTACTTC
clone size: -; J gene: TRBJ1-5; D gene: -; V gene: TRBV7-8; CDR3 protein: CASSSRGRLSNQPQHF; CDR3 DNA: TGTGCCAGCAGCTCGCGGGGACGGCTTAGCAATCAGCCCCAGCATTTT
clone size: once; J gene: TRBJ1-2; D gene: TRBD1; V gene: TRBV6-5; CDR3 protein: CASSPGTDDWGYTF; CDR3 DNA: TGTGCCAGCAGCCCCGGGACAGATGATTGGGGCTACACCTTC
clone size: -; J gene: TRBJ2-1; D gene: TRBD2; V gene: TRBV4-3; CDR3 protein: CASSLSSGNLANEQFF; CDR3 DNA: TGCGCCAGCAGCCTTTCTAGCGGGAATCTGGCCAATGAGCAGTTCTTC
clone size: -; J gene: TRBJ2-1; D gene: -; V gene: TRBV3-1/TRBV3-2; CDR3 protein: CASSQDGSGVQQFF; CDR3 DNA: TGTGCCAGCAGCCAAGATGGGTCCGGGGTGCAGCAGTTCTTC
clone size: few; J gene: TRBJ1-5; D gene: -; V gene: TRBV7-2; CDR3 protein: CASSLRSGPGTVQPQHF; CDR3 DNA: TGTGCCAGCAGCTTACGATCAGGGCCGGGCACAGTTCAGCCCCAGCATTTT
clone size: few; J gene: TRBJ1-5; D gene: -; V gene: TRBV28; CDR3 protein: CASSGGNSNQPQHF; CDR3 DNA: TGTGCCAGCAGTGGCGGGAATAGCAATCAGCCCCAGCATTTT
clone size: few; J gene: TRBJ2-2; D gene: TRBD2; V gene: TRBV10-3; CDR3 protein: CAISESAGGNTGELFF; CDR3 DNA: TGTGCCATCAGTGAGTCCGCGGGAGGGAACACCGGGGAGCTGTTTTTT
clone size: -; J gene: TRBJ2-3; D gene: TRBD2; V gene: TRBV6-4; CDR3 protein: CASSDLAGGSTDTQYF; CDR3 DNA: TGTGCCAGCAGTGACCTAGCGGGAGGAAGCACAGATACGCAGTATTTT
clone size: few; J gene: TRBJ2-1; D gene: -; V gene: TRBV11-2; CDR3 protein: CASSLEAGSSYNEQFF; CDR3 DNA: TGTGCCAGCAGCTTAGAGGCGGGAAGTTCCTACAATGAGCAGTTCTTC
clone size: -; J gene: TRBJ1-2; D gene: TRBD1; V gene: TRBV10-3; CDR3 protein: CAISQGGYGYTF; CDR3 DNA: TGTGCCATCAGCCAGGGGGGCTATGGCTACACCTTC
clone size: many; J gene: TRBJ2-1; D gene: -; V gene: TRBV12-5; CDR3 protein: CASGLGRALYNEQFF; CDR3 DNA: TGTGCTAGTGGTTTGGGGAGAGCGCTTTACAATGAGCAGTTCTTC
clone size: -; J gene: TRBJ2-1; D gene: -; V gene: TRBV10-1; CDR3 protein: CASSVGADEQFF; CDR3 DNA: TGCGCCAGCAGTGTTGGGGCCGATGAGCAGTTCTTC
clone size: -; J gene: TRBJ2-7; D gene: TRBD1; V gene: TRBV10-1; CDR3 protein: CASSPDRGRTSSYEQYF; CDR3 DNA: TGCGCCAGCAGCCCGGACAGGGGGAGGACTAGCTCCTACGAGCAGTACTTC
clone size: -; J gene: TRBJ2-7; D gene: -; V gene: TRBV4-3; CDR3 protein: CASSQDLSAGELSYEQYF; CDR3 DNA: TGCGCCAGCAGCCAAGATCTTTCGGCAGGGGAGCTATCCTACGAGCAGTACTTC
clone size: -; J gene: TRBJ2-1; D gene: TRBD1; V gene: TRBV5-1; CDR3 protein: CASSSDRAGYNEQFF; CDR3 DNA: TGCGCCAGCAGCTCGGACAGGGCTGGCTACAATGAGCAGTTCTTC
clone size: -; J gene: TRBJ2-1; D gene: TRBD1; V gene: TRBV24-1; CDR3 protein: CATSDASPGTGVNEQFF; CDR3 DNA: TGTGCCACCAGTGATGCTTCTCCCGGGACAGGGGTCAATGAGCAGTTCTTC
clone size: -; J gene: TRBJ1-1; D gene: TRBD1; V gene: TRBV6-6; CDR3 protein: CASRPVTGENTEAFF; CDR3 DNA: TGTGCCAGCAGACCCGTGACAGGGGAGAACACTGAAGCTTTCTTT
clone size: -; J gene: TRBJ2-1; D gene: TRBD2; V gene: TRBV11-2; CDR3 protein: CASSPQIGGRPDEQFF; CDR3 DNA: TGTGCCAGCAGCCCCCAGATTGGCGGGAGGCCAGATGAGCAGTTCTTC
clone size: -; J gene: TRBJ1-4; D gene: -; V gene: TRBV6-5; CDR3 protein: CASSYGGGVGEKLFF; CDR3 DNA: TGTGCCAGCAGTTACGGGGGAGGGGTTGGTGAAAAACTGTTTTTT
clone size: -; J gene: TRBJ2-3; D gene: TRBD1; V gene: TRBV19; CDR3 protein: CASSIGSRDRNKMGRLVIYF; CDR3 DNA: TGTGCCAGTAGTATAGGGAGCCGGGACAGAAATAAGATGGGTCGGTTGGTAATTTATTTT
clone size: -; J gene: TRBJ2-2; D gene: TRBD1; V gene: TRBV27; CDR3 protein: CASSLGTGSGELFF; CDR3 DNA: TGTGCCAGCAGTTTAGGGACAGGGAGCGGGGAGCTGTTTTTT
clone size: -; J gene: TRBJ1-1; D gene: -; V gene: TRBV21-1; CDR3 protein: CAKARVLNTEAFF; CDR3 DNA: TGTGCCAAAGCACGGGTTTTGAACACTGAAGCTTTCTTT
clone size: -; J gene: TRBJ1-1; D gene: -; V gene: TRBV14; CDR3 protein: CASSQIRQGRTEAFF; CDR3 DNA: TGTGCCAGCAGCCAAATTCGTCAGGGGCGGACTGAAGCTTTCTTT
clone size: -; J gene: TRBJ1-1; D gene: -; V gene: TRBV12-1; CDR3 protein: CASSLASGIGARTEAFF; CDR3 DNA: TGTGCCAGCAGCTTGGCTTCAGGAATAGGGGCCCGAACTGAAGCTTTCTTT
clone size: -; J gene: TRBJ2-5; D gene: TRBD2; V gene: TRBV7-3; CDR3 protein: CASSLTSGYQETQYF; CDR3 DNA: TGTGCCAGCAGCTTGACTAGCGGGTACCAAGAGACCCAGTACTTC
clone size: -; J gene: TRBJ1-1; D gene: TRBD1; V gene: TRBV6-5; CDR3 protein: CASSSGTALEGTEAFF; CDR3 DNA: TGTGCCAGCAGTTCCGGGACAGCCCTAGAGGGGACTGAAGCTTTCTTT
clone size: -; J gene: TRBJ1-1; D gene: -; V gene: TRBV6-5; CDR3 protein: CASSLFQGQDTEAFF; CDR3 DNA: TGTGCCAGCAGTCTCTTCCAGGGCCAAGACACTGAAGCTTTCTTT
clone size: -; J gene: TRBJ2-1; D gene: -; V gene: TRBV7-2; CDR3 protein: CASSFPGQGKFF; CDR3 DNA: TGTGCCAGCAGCTTCCCGGGACAAGGAAAGTTCTTC
clone size: -; J gene: TRBJ2-3; D gene: -; V gene: TRBV7-2; CDR3 protein: CASSLVTWRTDTQYF; CDR3 DNA: TGTGCCAGCAGCTTAGTAACTTGGAGGACAGATACGCAGTATTTT
clone size: -; J gene: TRBJ1-1; D gene: TRBD1; V gene: TRBV27; CDR3 protein: CASSRPGQGGRTEAFF; CDR3 DNA: TGTGCCAGCAGTCGACCGGGACAGGGGGGCCGGACTGAAGCTTTCTTT
clone size: -; J gene: TRBJ2-7; D gene: TRBD2; V gene: TRBV9; CDR3 protein: CASSVGGGLAGGPGEQYF; CDR3 DNA: TGTGCCAGCAGCGTAGGGGGTGGACTAGCGGGAGGGCCCGGGGAGCAGTACTTC
clone size: -; J gene: TRBJ2-7; D gene: TRBD2; V gene: TRBV5-8; CDR3 protein: CASSSPGLAGSYEQYF; CDR3 DNA: TGTGCCAGCAGCTCACCGGGACTAGCGGGAAGCTACGAGCAGTACTTC
clone size: -; J gene: TRBJ1-5; D gene: TRBD1; V gene: TRBV27; CDR3 protein: CASSLGQGPWPQHF; CDR3 DNA: TGTGCCAGCAGTTTAGGACAGGGGCCGTGGCCCCAGCATTTT
clone size: -; J gene: TRBJ1-2; D gene: -; V gene: TRBV3-1/TRBV3-2; CDR3 protein: CASSQGTVHSRSYGYTF; CDR3 DNA: TGTGCCAGCAGCCAAGGCACAGTCCACTCAAGGTCGTATGGCTACACCTTC
clone size: -; J gene: TRBJ2-1; D gene: -; V gene: TRBV20-1; CDR3 protein: CSARGGNEQFF; CDR3 DNA: TGCAGTGCTAGAGGCGGAAATGAGCAGTTCTTC
clone size: -; J gene: TRBJ2-1; D gene: -; V gene: TRBV7-3; CDR3 protein: CASSFTDLSYNEQFF; CDR3 DNA: TGTGCCAGCAGCTTTACAGACCTCTCCTACAATGAGCAGTTCTTC
clone size: -; J gene: TRBJ1-2; D gene: -; V gene: TRBV5-4; CDR3 protein: CASSLFEGVLTGYTF; CDR3 DNA: TGTGCCAGCAGCCTTTTCGAGGGAGTATTGACTGGCTACACCTTC
clone size: -; J gene: TRBJ2-7; D gene: -; V gene: TRBV4-1; CDR3 protein: CASSQEWLQPDEQYF; CDR3 DNA: TGCGCCAGCAGCCAAGAATGGCTTCAACCAGACGAGCAGTACTTC